The subject of this entry is one T cell receptor beta chain. This sample was taken from a study of blood T cell repertoires in COVID-19. The V end was cut by 0 bases, the J end by 11 bases, with 10 bases between. Germline V CDR1 and CDR2: MRHNA, SNTAGT. This CDR3 has 13 amino acids. Some clones are missing from TCRdb's copy, which holds only in-frame ones; the method was immunoSEQ multiplex PCR. In the table there are over 200,000 clones, around 90% of which are singletons. The receptor's source is a woman between 25 and 40 years old with acute or convalescent COVID-19. Sequences were obtained from peripheral blood. This chain connects TRBV6-4 to TRBJ2-2; no reliable D call. The CDR3 region is CASSDSGSSELFF. The DNA of the CDR3 is TGTGCCAGCAGTGACTCCGGGTCATCTGAGCTGTTTTTT.